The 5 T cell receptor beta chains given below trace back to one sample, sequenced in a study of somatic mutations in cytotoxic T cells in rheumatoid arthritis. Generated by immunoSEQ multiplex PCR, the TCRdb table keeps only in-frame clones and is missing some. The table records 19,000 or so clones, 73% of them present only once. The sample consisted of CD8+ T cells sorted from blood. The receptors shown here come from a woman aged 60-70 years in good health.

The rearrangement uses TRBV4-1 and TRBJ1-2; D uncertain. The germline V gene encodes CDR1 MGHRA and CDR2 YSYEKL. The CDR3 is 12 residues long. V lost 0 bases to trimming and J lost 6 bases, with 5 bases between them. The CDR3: CASSQDRHGYTF. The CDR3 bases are TGCGCCAGCAGCCAAGATCGGCATGGCTACACCTTC.

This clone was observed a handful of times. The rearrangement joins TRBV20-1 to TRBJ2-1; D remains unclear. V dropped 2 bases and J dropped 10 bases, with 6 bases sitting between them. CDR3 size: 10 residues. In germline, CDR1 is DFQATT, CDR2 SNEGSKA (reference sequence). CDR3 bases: TGCAGTGCTAGATGCCGAGAGCAGTTCTTC. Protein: CSARCREQFF.

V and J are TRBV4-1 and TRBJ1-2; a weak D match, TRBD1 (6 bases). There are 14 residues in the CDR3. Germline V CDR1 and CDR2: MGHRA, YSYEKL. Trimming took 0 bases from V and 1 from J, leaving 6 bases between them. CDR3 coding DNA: TGCGCCAGCAGCCAAGAAGGGGGTAACTATGGCTACACCTTC. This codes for CASSQEGGNYGYTF.

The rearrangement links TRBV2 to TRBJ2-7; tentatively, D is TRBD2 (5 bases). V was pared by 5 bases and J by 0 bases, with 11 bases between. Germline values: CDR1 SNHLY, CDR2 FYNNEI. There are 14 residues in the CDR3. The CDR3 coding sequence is TGTGCCAGCAGTAGACAAAGCGGCTCCTACGAGCAGTACTTC. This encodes CASSRQSGSYEQYF.

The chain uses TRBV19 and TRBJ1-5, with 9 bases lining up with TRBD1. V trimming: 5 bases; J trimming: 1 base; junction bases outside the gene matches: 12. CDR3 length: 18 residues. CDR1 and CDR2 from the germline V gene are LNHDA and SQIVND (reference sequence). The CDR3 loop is CASSYDRGIAPSNQPQHF. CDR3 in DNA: TGTGCCAGTAGTTACGACAGGGGGATCGCTCCAAGCAATCAGCCCCAGCATTTT.